This TCR beta chain was sequenced for a study of blood T cell repertoires in COVID-19. Overall study context: Acute and convalescent COVID-19 specimens originated in the United States, Italy and Spain. Nucleic acid was either cDNA or gDNA, and it came from T cells, B-cell-depleted T cells, or PBMCs.

Produced via immunoSEQ multiplex PCR; TCRdb's table is partial and in-frame only. The sample consists of 35,000 to 55,000 clones, roughly 90% of them appearing once. The CDR3 totals 14 residues. Germline lookup yields CDR1 SGHTA and CDR2 FQGTGA. V was shortened by 3 bases and J by 8 bases, with 16 bases between the two germline ends. The chain employs TRBV7-3 and TRBJ1-2; D remains unclear. This TCR was sampled from a human donor in a cohort sampled during active COVID-19. Sequencing input: peripheral blood. CDR3 sequence (DNA): TGTGCCAGCAGCTTCTCGGGCGGACTGTTGGGCTACACCTTC. It encodes CASSFSGGLLGYTF.